The 11 T cell receptor beta chains presented below share a single source sample, sequenced in a study of response to subunit inactivated influenza vaccine. TCRdb re-analysed the RT-PCR reads in MiXCR, keeping a single row per CDR3 protein. The repertoire holds about 650,000 distinct CDR3 sequences, with around 15% as singletons. Material: PBMCs from blood, obtained approximately 15 days before vaccination. The receptors shown here come from a man in his forties or fifties who received an inactivated influenza vaccine.

V gene TRBV7-9 combines with J gene TRBJ1-1; no firm D call. The CDR3 has 15 residues. Germline values: CDR1 SEHNR, CDR2 FQNEAQ (reference sequence). V was pared by 0 bases and J by 1 base, with 9 bases between. In DNA form, the CDR3 reads TGTGCCAGCAGCTTAGCGCAAGGGCGGAACACTGAAGCTTTCTTT. Translating gives CASSLAQGRNTEAFF.

This clonotype was observed a few times. This rearrangement joins TRBV15 to TRBJ1-2; D remains unclear. The CDR3 runs 16 residues. From germline, CDR1 is LNHNV and CDR2 YYDKDF (reference sequence). V lost 2 bases and J lost 8, with 21 bases in between. This CDR3 is CATSRSAGSLGEGYTF. Written as DNA, the CDR3 is TGTGCCACCAGCAGATCGGCGGGCAGCTTGGGTGAGGGCTACACCTTC.

The V and J genes are TRBV7-6 and TRBJ2-1; tentative D call: TRBD2 (7 bases). CDR1 is SGHVS and CDR2 is FNYEAQ in the germline V gene. V was clipped by 3 bases and J by 8 bases, with 17 bases between them. The CDR3 totals 15 residues. The CDR3 loop reads CASSLGGGGLYEQFF. The DNA for the CDR3 is TGTGCCAGCAGCTTGGGAGGGGGAGGTTTGTATGAGCAGTTCTTC.

This clonotype was observed many times. J is TRBJ1-3 and V is TRBV12-3 or TRBV12-4; D is unclear. The CDR3 is 15 amino acids. V dropped 4 bases and J dropped 3 bases, with 13 bases sitting between them. CDR3 loop: CASSSPGGGGNTIYF. In nucleotides, the CDR3 is TGTGCCAGCAGTTCACCGGGAGGTGGTGGAAACACCATATATTTT.

This clonotype turned up a few times. V and J are TRBV7-2 and TRBJ2-7; 9 bases map to TRBD2. CDR3 length: 15 residues. Germline CDR1 is SGHTA and CDR2 is FQGNSA. The V and J ends lost 4 bases and 2 bases, in that order; junction bases with no gene match: 6. The DNA of the CDR3 is TGTGCCAGCAGCTCAGTAGCGGGAGAAGCCTACGAGCAGTACTTC. This gives the protein CASSSVAGEAYEQYF.

This clonotype has just a few counts. V usage is TRBV11-2 and J usage is TRBJ2-5; TRBD1 matches 9 bases. The CDR3 spans 13 residues. Germline V gene sequence: CDR1 SGHAT, CDR2 FQNNGV. Trimming at V came to 6 bases and at J to 3 bases, leaving 2 bases not matched to a gene. The CDR3 DNA follows: TGTGCCAGCAGAGGGACAGGGAAAGAGACCCAGTACTTC. It yields the protein CASRGTGKETQYF.

The chain links TRBV6-2 or TRBV6-3 to TRBJ2-7; no definite D call. CDR1 MNHEY and CDR2 SVGEGT come from the germline V gene. Trimming took 2 bases from V and 2 from J, leaving 7 bases between them. This CDR3 spans 13 amino acids. The CDR3 sequence: CASSYVDPYEQYF. The CDR3, as DNA: TGTGCCAGCAGTTACGTGGACCCCTACGAGCAGTACTTC.

The table lists this clonotype with a few counts. The V gene is TRBV10-3, the J gene TRBJ2-3; 12 bases agree with TRBD2. This CDR3 has 16 amino acids. CDR1 and CDR2 (germline): ENHRY, SYGVKD. The J segment lost 4 bases and the V segment lost 7 bases, leaving 9 bases of the junction unmatched. In DNA, the CDR3 is TGTGCCATCAAGGCTAGCGGGAGGGCCGAGGCAGATACGCAGTATTTT. It translates to CAIKASGRAEADTQYF.

This chain connects TRBV12-3 or TRBV12-4 to TRBJ2-3; D not certain. Trimming shortened V by 3 bases and J by 2 bases, and 12 bases separated the two germline ends. The CDR3 is 15 amino acids. The CDR3: CASSLSVVLTDTQYF. In DNA, the CDR3 is TGTGCCAGCAGTTTGAGCGTGGTCCTCACAGATACGCAGTATTTT.

V gene TRBV9 combines with J gene TRBJ2-3, with D possibly being TRBD1 or TRBD2 (8 bases each). The length of the CDR3 is 18 residues. The ends were cut back, 4 bases at V and 3 bases at J, with 24 bases in the middle. From germline, CDR1 is SGDLS and CDR2 YYNGEE. As DNA, the CDR3 is TGTGCCAGCAGCACCCCCGGGGGGGCAGGGGGCGTTACAGATACGCAGTATTTT. Its translation is CASSTPGGAGGVTDTQYF.

The sample holds a few counts of this clonotype. The rearrangement links TRBV13 to TRBJ2-3; D might be TRBD1 or TRBD2, each matching 5 bases. Germline loops: CDR1 PRHDT, CDR2 FYEKMQ (reference sequence). Trimming removed 3 bases at V and 2 bases at J, with 15 bases between. There are 16 residues in the CDR3. Here the CDR3 reads CASSLFRDRNTDTQYF. The CDR3 DNA reads as TGTGCCAGCAGCTTGTTCCGGGACCGGAACACAGATACGCAGTATTTT.